The T cell receptor (beta chain) under discussion was sequenced for a study of cytomegalovirus exposure and HLA in healthy donors. Study summary: An earlier analysis identified approximately 120 million unique TCR beta sequences in 150 million to 200 million T cells. Study outcomes and limitations: Across donors, most TCRs were seen rarely, yet some public ones were widespread. A later analysis associated 15,000 or so TCR beta sequences with HLA alleles at a 0.05 false discovery rate. A later analysis reportedly identified an Asian-associated ancestry cluster as carrying fewer N-insertions than the roughly 670-donor mean.

A multiplex PCR was run with 60 Vbeta primers and 13 Jbeta primers. TCRdb keeps only in-frame clones here, not all; method: immunoSEQ multiplex PCR. The table records 160,000 or so clones, approximately 75% of them present only once. For this clone: Its antigen is not known.

V lost 0 bases and J lost 0, with 9 bases in between. Per germline, CDR1 SGHTA and CDR2 FQGNSA. This CDR3 contains 16 residues. Sequencing was done on a sample of PBMCs. This sequence joins TRBV7-2 and TRBJ1-3; perhaps TRBD1 as D (5 bases). This receptor was identified in a man aged 45-65 years in good health and CMV-seropositive. In DNA, the CDR3 is TGTGCCAGCAGCTTAGCAGCGGGGGGCTCTGGAAACACCATATATTTT. This translates into CASSLAAGGSGNTIYF.